This TCR beta chain comes out of a study of blood T cell repertoires in COVID-19. Study at large: PBMCs, B-cell-depleted T cells, or T cells provided the cDNA or gDNA that made up the material.

Original processing notes: Nucleated cell number was recorded as an estimate derived from reference gene primer amplification. Profiling relied on immunoSEQ multiplex PCR, and the TCRdb table lists in-frame clones only, not all of them. The V and J calls and clone size were taken over from that table, and D and trimming were inferred from the DNA. Altogether roughly 160,000 clones are present, about 85% being singletons, with the ten largest covering approximately 6.9%. Patients at the Seattle site were enrolled during active infection and followed longitudinally. The CDR3 totals 16 residues. Germline V gene sequence: CDR1 SGHTA, CDR2 FQGNSA. After removal of 7 bases from V and 4 bases from J, the junction contained 14 bases not matched to a gene.

Sequenced sample: peripheral blood. The chain couples TRBV7-2 to TRBJ1-1; 8 positions match TRBD1. This TCR was recovered from a man of 80 years or more with COVID-19, enrolled during active disease. The CDR3 nucleotides are TGTGCCAGCAAAAACAAACAGGGGGACTTGATCACTGAAGCTTTCTTT. This sequence encodes CASKNKQGDLITEAFF.